This T cell receptor (beta chain) was sequenced in a study of blood T cell repertoires in COVID-19. Study-wide context: T cells, B-cell-depleted T cells, or PBMCs supplied cDNA or gDNA.

Germline assignment: CDR1 SGHTA and CDR2 FQGNSA. V was trimmed by 4 bases and J by 4 bases, leaving 14 bases between them. CDR3 size: 14 residues. Method: immunoSEQ multiplex PCR; TCRdb's copy keeps in-frame clones and lacks some. The sample carries tens of thousands of clones, around nine tenths recorded once. This sequence joins TRBV7-2 and TRBJ2-7; D may be TRBD2 (5 bases). The sample consisted of peripheral blood. This receptor was identified in a human donor in a cohort sampled during active COVID-19. The DNA for the CDR3 is TGTGCCAGCAGCTCAGAAGGGAGAGTTTACGAGCAGTACTTC. Its translation is CASSSEGRVYEQYF.